These 25 T cell receptor beta chains came from one sample sequenced in a study of early T cells in non-severe SARS-CoV-2 infection. TCRdb re-called the 5' RACE reads through MiXCR, storing one row per CDR3 protein. The sample has roughly 53,000 distinct CDR3 sequences; 12% are singletons. Sequencing used whole blood, obtained at baseline. The receptors were sampled from an adult who was a healthcare worker with PCR-confirmed SARS-CoV-2 infection or an uninfected control (not recorded which).

This chain connects TRBV20-1 to TRBJ2-4; D ambiguous. Per germline, CDR1 DFQATT and CDR2 SNEGSKA (reference sequence). V shed 0 bases and J shed 8 bases, with 5 bases lying between them. The CDR3 is made up of 11 amino acids. The CDR3 loop is CSARDRDIQYF. Here the CDR3 DNA reads TGCAGTGCTAGAGATAGGGACATTCAGTACTTC.

Only a few counts were recorded for this clonotype. J is TRBJ1-5 and V is TRBV5-6; weak D call: TRBD1 (5 bases). Trimming took off 0 bases at V and 5 bases at J, with 12 bases between the two ends. CDR3 size: 15 residues. Germline assignment: CDR1 SGHDT and CDR2 YYEEEE. The CDR3 DNA is TGTGCCAGCAGCTTGGGTTATGGGACCCATCAGCCCCAGCATTTT. It yields the protein CASSLGYGTHQPQHF. Together with reference TRBV5-6 and TRBJ1-5, the CDR3 gives the full variable domain: DAGVTQSPTHLIKTRGQQVTLRCSPKSGHDTVSWYQQALGQGPQFIFQYYEEEERQRGNFPDRFSGHQFPNYSSELNVNALLLGDSALYLCASSLGYGTHQPQHFGDGTRLSIL.

Only a few counts were recorded for this clonotype. The rearrangement uses TRBV12-3 or TRBV12-4 and TRBJ2-3; no firm D call. The V end lost 6 bases, the J end lost 6 bases, and 4 bases lay between the germline ends. The CDR3 is made up of 10 amino acids. The CDR3 region has the DNA TGTGCCAGCAGCCGTGATACGCAGTATTTT. Its translation: CASSRDTQYF.

This clonotype was counted many times. The rearrangement links TRBV11-2 to TRBJ2-7; 7 positions agree with TRBD1. The V segment lost 3 bases and the J segment 0 bases; nucleotides outside the gene matches: 2. The CDR3 has 14 residues. Germline CDR1 and CDR2: SGHAT and FQNNGV. CDR3 sequence (DNA): TGTGCCAGCAGCTTGGGACAGAGCTCCTACGAGCAGTACTTC. Amino acid sequence: CASSLGQSSYEQYF. The complete variable domain, with remaining parts taken from reference TRBV11-2 and TRBJ2-7, reads EAGVAQSPRYKIIEKRQSVAFWCNPISGHATLYWYQQILGQGPKLLIQFQNNGVVDDSQLPKDRFSAERLKGVDSTLKIQPAKLEDSAVYLCASSLGQSSYEQYFGPGTRLTVT.

This CDR3 reads CASSPRKGATNEKLFF. The CDR3 DNA reads as TGTGCCAGCAGCCCCCGGAAGGGTGCAACTAATGAAAAACTGTTTTTT. This chain connects TRBV5-8 to TRBJ1-4; D gene unclear. CDR1 SGHTS and CDR2 YDEGEE come from the germline V gene. The length of the CDR3 is 16 residues. V was trimmed by 4 bases and J by 0 bases, leaving 13 bases between them.

This clonotype was observed a few times. A read error may produce the germline difference seen at one junction end. V usage is TRBV10-3 and J usage is TRBJ2-7; 9 nucleotides agree with TRBD1. The CDR3 consists of 13 residues. Germline V gene data show CDR1 as ENHRY and CDR2 as SYGVKD. The CDR3 DNA sequence: TGTGCCATCAGTGAGTCGGGGACAGGGAAGGATTCCTTC. It translates to CAISESGTGKDSF.

The table lists this clonotype with many counts. The chain joins TRBV2 to TRBJ2-3, with no clear D. CDR3 length: 13 amino acids. Germline V lookup: CDR1 SNHLY, CDR2 FYNNEI. V lost 11 bases and J lost 5, with 17 bases in between. This CDR3 reads CAASLSEQDTQYF. The CDR3 DNA reads as TGTGCCGCCTCCCTGAGCGAACAAGATACGCAGTATTTT.

This clonotype was recorded a few times. CDR3 sequence (DNA): TGCAGTGCTTGGACAGGCCCGAACACTGAAGCTTTCTTT. Translation gives CSAWTGPNTEAFF. The rearrangement joins TRBV20-1 to TRBJ1-1; 7 bases map to TRBD1. The CDR3 has 13 residues. The V gene end was trimmed by 5 bases and the J gene end by 1 base; junction bases not matched to a gene: 4. Germline loops: CDR1 DFQATT, CDR2 SNEGSKA (reference sequence).

This clonotype was counted a few times. CDR3 protein: CASSREAGSTDTQYF. The CDR3 DNA is TGTGCCAGCTCACGGGAAGCGGGAAGCACAGATACGCAGTATTTT. The chain recombines TRBV18 with TRBJ2-3; 7 bases fit TRBD2. Unmatched junction bases numbered 4, after V lost 4 bases and J lost 0 bases. The germline V gene has CDR1 KGHSH and CDR2 LQKENI. This CDR3 comprises 15 residues.

The table lists this clonotype with a few counts. A read error may explain this, as a much larger clone is one base away. The rearrangement joins TRBV6-4 to TRBJ2-3; D is perhaps TRBD1 or TRBD2 (6 bases each). V was pared by 2 bases and J by 5 bases, with 14 bases between. The CDR3 is made up of 15 amino acids. Germline V gene data show CDR1 as MRHNA and CDR2 as SNTAGT. CDR3 DNA sequence: TGTGCCAGCAGTGACAAGGGGGAGGCCATAGATACGCAGTATTTT. As protein: CASSDKGEAIDTQYF.

This clonotype appeared many times. This sequence joins TRBV7-2 and TRBJ2-5; 7 bases are shared with TRBD1. Per the germline V gene, CDR1 is SGHTA and CDR2 is FQGNSA. The CDR3 is 15 amino acids. The V and J ends lost 3 bases and 2 bases, in that order; junction bases with no gene match: 6. The CDR3 is CASSLNRGRQETQYF. The CDR3 DNA follows: TGTGCCAGCAGCTTGAACAGGGGAAGACAAGAGACCCAGTACTTC.

Concerning this clonotype: The germline gene is not matched at one end of the junction; a read error may be the cause. The chain employs TRBV10-3 and TRBJ1-1, with TRBD1 as a possible D gene (5 bases). Germline loops: CDR1 ENHRY, CDR2 SYGVKD. This CDR3 is built from 14 residues. CDR3 coding DNA: TGTGCCATAGCCCGGGACGGAGGCGACACAGAAGCTCTCTTT. Translation gives CAIARDGGDTEALF.

This clonotype has at least ten counts. The chain combines TRBV6-2 or TRBV6-3 with TRBJ1-1; 7 bases match TRBD1. CDR1 is MNHEY and CDR2 is SVGEGT in the germline V gene. This CDR3 is built from 15 residues. The junction had 11 bases not matched to a gene; V was cut back by 6 bases and J by 4 bases. The CDR3 spells CASSRDSNYGTEAFF. CDR3 DNA: TGTGCCAGCAGCCGGGACAGCAATTATGGCACTGAAGCTTTCTTT.

This clonotype was seen repeatedly, ten times or more. This sequence joins TRBV20-1 and TRBJ1-6; D gene unclear. Germline CDR1 DFQATT, CDR2 SNEGSKA (reference sequence). The CDR3 is 14 residues long. V dropped 2 bases and J dropped 10 bases, with 15 bases sitting between them. The CDR3 nucleotides read TGCAGTGCTAGAAGTTGGGCCGAAGAGTCACCCCTCCACTTT. The encoded protein is CSARSWAEESPLHF.

The V gene is TRBV27, the J gene TRBJ2-1; 8 bases are shared with TRBD1. This CDR3 has 15 amino acids. V trimming: 2 bases; J trimming: 5 bases; junction bases outside the gene matches: 5. The germline V gene has CDR1 MNHEY and CDR2 SMNVEV (reference sequence). The CDR3 sequence: CASSLIPGGHNEQFF. The CDR3 coding sequence is TGTGCCAGCAGTTTAATACCAGGGGGCCACAATGAGCAGTTCTTC.

This clonotype has at least ten counts. The J gene is TRBJ1-1, the V gene TRBV20-1; 10 nucleotides agree with TRBD1. The germline V gene has CDR1 DFQATT and CDR2 SNEGSKA (reference sequence). The junction had 8 bases not matched to a gene; V was cut back by 3 bases and J by 4 bases. This CDR3 region has 15 residues. CDR3 DNA sequence: TGCAGTGCTAGCAGGACAGGGGGATTCGGCACTGAAGCTTTCTTT. Translating gives CSASRTGGFGTEAFF.

The chain employs TRBV18 and TRBJ2-3, with a tentative D call TRBD1 (5 bases). The CDR3 runs 13 residues. Trimming took off 5 bases at V and 4 bases at J, with 10 bases between the two ends. Per germline, CDR1 KGHSH and CDR2 LQKENI. The CDR3: CASSADTADTQYF. CDR3 DNA: TGTGCCAGCTCAGCGGACACGGCAGATACGCAGTATTTT.

This clonotype was detected ten times or more. The chain is built from TRBV20-1 and TRBJ2-6; D might be TRBD1 (6 bases). The V gene lost 1 base and the J gene lost 5 bases, with 15 bases spanning the gap. CDR3 length equals 16 residues. The germline gives CDR1 DFQATT, CDR2 SNEGSKA (reference sequence). DNA for the CDR3: TGCAGTGCTAGAGGAAAACAGGGACCCCGGGCCAACGTCCTGACTTTC. This gives the protein CSARGKQGPRANVLTF.

This clonotype was detected ten times or more. The rearrangement joins TRBV18 to TRBJ1-2; D is ambiguous. V gave up 0 bases and J gave up 4 bases, with 12 bases separating them. The CDR3 is 15 residues long. Per the germline V gene, CDR1 is KGHSH and CDR2 is LQKENI. The CDR3 loop is CASSPPTGEGYGYTF. The CDR3 bases are TGTGCCAGCTCACCACCAACCGGGGAGGGCTATGGCTACACCTTC.

The rearrangement joins TRBV5-8 to TRBJ1-3; D is undetermined. The CDR3 is made up of 14 amino acids. Trimming took 4 bases from V and 0 from J, leaving 8 bases between them. CDR1 is SGHTS, CDR2 YDEGEE, per germline. The CDR3 protein is CASSLLLSGNTIYF. The CDR3 DNA reads as TGTGCCAGCAGCCTACTACTCTCTGGAAACACCATATATTTT.

This clonotype appeared many times. This rearrangement joins TRBV28 to TRBJ1-6; D gene ambiguous. Germline-derived CDR1 and CDR2 are MDHEN and SYDVKM. Trimming pared 6 bases from V and 5 bases from J, leaving 8 bases between. CDR3 size: 13 residues. CDR3 sequence reads: CASRTGNNSPLHF. Here the CDR3 DNA reads TGTGCCAGCAGGACGGGGAATAATTCACCCCTCCACTTT.

This clonotype was seen repeatedly, ten times or more. The V gene is TRBV28, the J gene TRBJ2-3; 9 nucleotides agree with TRBD1. The trim removed 5 bases at V and 5 bases at J, leaving 11 bases unmatched. This CDR3 contains 16 residues. The germline gives CDR1 MDHEN, CDR2 SYDVKM. CDR3 protein: CASSTTSTGGKDTQYF. In DNA, the CDR3 is TGTGCCAGCAGTACCACTTCCACAGGGGGCAAAGATACGCAGTATTTT.

The sample holds one count of this clonotype. The V call is TRBV12-3 or TRBV12-4, the J call TRBJ2-6, with D possibly TRBD1 on 5 matching bases. V gave up 7 bases and J gave up 0 bases, with 7 bases separating them. The CDR3 spans 14 residues. The CDR3 loop reads CASTTVSGANVLTF. The DNA for the CDR3 is TGTGCCAGCACGACAGTCTCTGGGGCCAACGTCCTGACTTTC.

This chain connects TRBV5-4 to TRBJ2-5; a weak D match, TRBD2 (6 bases). Germline CDR1 SGHNT, CDR2 YYREEE (reference sequence). The germline V and J ends were trimmed by 2 bases and 4 bases, with 15 bases remaining between them. The CDR3 length is 15 residues. This CDR3 is CASSFSLGGTETQYF. For the CDR3, the DNA is TGTGCCAGCAGCTTTTCATTGGGCGGGACAGAGACCCAGTACTTC. Variable domain in full (rest from reference TRBV5-4 and TRBJ2-5): ETGVTQSPTHLIKTRGQQVTLRCSSQSGHNTVSWYQQALGQGPQFIFQYYREEENGRGNFPPRFSGLQFPNYSSELNVNALELDDSALYLCASSFSLGGTETQYFGPGTRLLVL.

J is TRBJ1-1 and V is TRBV28, with TRBD1 identical over 8 bases. Germline assignment: CDR1 MDHEN and CDR2 SYDVKM. The CDR3 has 13 amino acids. V lost 5 bases to trimming and J lost 5 bases; unmatched junction nucleotides: 4. Here the CDR3 reads CASSTQGVTEAFF. In DNA, the CDR3 is TGTGCCAGCAGTACACAGGGGGTGACTGAAGCTTTCTTT. Supplemented by reference TRBV28 and TRBJ1-1, the full variable domain reads DVKVTQSSRYLVKRTGEKVFLECVQDMDHENMFWYRQDPGLGLRLIYFSYDVKMKEKGDIPEGYSVSREKKERFSLILESASTNQTSMYLCASSTQGVTEAFFGQGTRLTVV.